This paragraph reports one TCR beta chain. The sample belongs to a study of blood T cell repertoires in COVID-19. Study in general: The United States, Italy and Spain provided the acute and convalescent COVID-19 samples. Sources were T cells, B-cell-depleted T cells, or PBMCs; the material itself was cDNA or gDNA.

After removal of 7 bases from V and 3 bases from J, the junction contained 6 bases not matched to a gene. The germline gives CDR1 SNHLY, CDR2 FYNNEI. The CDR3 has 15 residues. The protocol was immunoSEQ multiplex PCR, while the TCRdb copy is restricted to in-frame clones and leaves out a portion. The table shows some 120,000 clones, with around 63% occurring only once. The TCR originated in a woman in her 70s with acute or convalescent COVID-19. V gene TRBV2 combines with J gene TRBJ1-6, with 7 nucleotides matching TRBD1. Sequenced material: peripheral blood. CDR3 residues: CASTRDSLYNSPLHF. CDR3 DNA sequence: TGTGCCAGCACCCGGGACAGCCTCTATAATTCACCCCTCCACTTT.